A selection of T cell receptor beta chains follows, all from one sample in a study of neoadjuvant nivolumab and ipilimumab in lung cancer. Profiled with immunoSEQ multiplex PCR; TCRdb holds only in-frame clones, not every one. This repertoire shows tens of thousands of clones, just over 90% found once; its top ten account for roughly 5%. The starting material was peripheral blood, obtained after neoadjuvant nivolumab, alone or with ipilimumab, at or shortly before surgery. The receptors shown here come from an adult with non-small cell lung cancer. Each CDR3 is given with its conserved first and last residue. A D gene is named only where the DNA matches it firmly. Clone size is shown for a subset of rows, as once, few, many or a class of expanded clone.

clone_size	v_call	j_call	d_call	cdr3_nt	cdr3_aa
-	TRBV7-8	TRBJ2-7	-	TGTGCCAGCAGCCTTGTGGGAGGTCCCCACGAGCAGTACTTC	CASSLVGGPHEQYF
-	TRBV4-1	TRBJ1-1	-	TGCGCCAGCAGCCACCTCACAGGATCACTAATGAACACTGAAGCTTTCTTT	CASSHLTGSLMNTEAFF
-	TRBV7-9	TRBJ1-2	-	TGTGCCAGCAGCTTTGGCAGCGGGAATGGCTACACCTTC	CASSFGSGNGYTF
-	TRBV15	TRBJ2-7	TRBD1	TGTGCCACCAGCAGACAGGGGGTAAACGAGCAGTACTTC	CATSRQGVNEQYF
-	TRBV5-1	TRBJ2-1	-	TGCGCCAGCAGCGGCGAAGGACGGCTTTTGGATGAGCAGTTCTTC	CASSGEGRLLDEQFF
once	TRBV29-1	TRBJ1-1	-	TGCAGCGTTCAAGGGGGAGGGGGAGGAACTGAAGCTTTCTTT	CSVQGGGGGTEAFF
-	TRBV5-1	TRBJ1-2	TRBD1	TGCGCCAGCAGCGCAACAGGGGACTATGGCTACACCTTC	CASSATGDYGYTF
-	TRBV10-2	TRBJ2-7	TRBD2	TGCGCCAGCAGACTAGCGGGGGCCCCCTACGAGCAGTACTTC	CASRLAGAPYEQYF
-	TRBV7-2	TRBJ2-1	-	TGTGCCAGCACCCCACGGCCGGGCAATGAGCAGTTCTTC	CASTPRPGNEQFF
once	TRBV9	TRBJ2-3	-	TGTGCCAGCAGCGTAGAACCTAGCGTCCCAGATACGCAGTATTTT	CASSVEPSVPDTQYF
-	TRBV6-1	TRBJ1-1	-	TGTGCCAGCAGTGAAGTTAGGACTGAAGCTTTCTTT	CASSEVRTEAFF
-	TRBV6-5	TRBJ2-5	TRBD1	TGTGCCAGCAGTTACTCTGAGGGGGCCATCCAAGAGACCCAGTACTTC	CASSYSEGAIQETQYF
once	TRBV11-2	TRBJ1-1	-	TGTGCCAGCAGCTTGGGAATTACTGAAGCTTTCTTT	CASSLGITEAFF
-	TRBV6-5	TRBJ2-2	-	TGTGCCCCCCTGGGAGGGGGGGGTAACACCGGGGAGCTGTTTTTT	CAPLGGGGNTGELFF
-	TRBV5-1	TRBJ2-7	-	TGCGCCAGCAGCTTGGGTTACGAGCAGTACTTC	CASSLGYEQYF
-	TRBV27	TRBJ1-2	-	TGTGCCAGCAGGAACTATGGCTACACCTTC	CASRNYGYTF
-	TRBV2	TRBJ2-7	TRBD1	TGTGCCAGCAGGACAGGGGGCTACGAGCAGTACTTC	CASRTGGYEQYF